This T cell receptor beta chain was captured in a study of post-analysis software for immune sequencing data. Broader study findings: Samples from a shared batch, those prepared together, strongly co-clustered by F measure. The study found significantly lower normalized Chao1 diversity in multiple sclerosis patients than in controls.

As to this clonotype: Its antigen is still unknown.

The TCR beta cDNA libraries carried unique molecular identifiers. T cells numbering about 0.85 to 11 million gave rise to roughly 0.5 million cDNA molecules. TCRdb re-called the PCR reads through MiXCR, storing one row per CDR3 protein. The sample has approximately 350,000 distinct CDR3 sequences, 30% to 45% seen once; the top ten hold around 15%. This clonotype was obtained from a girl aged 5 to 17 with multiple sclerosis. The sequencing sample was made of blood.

The CDR3 spells CASQKDNSYEQYF. As DNA, the CDR3 is TGTGCCAGCCAGAAGGACAACTCCTACGAGCAGTACTTC. The J gene is TRBJ2-7, the V gene TRBV7-2; D perhaps matches TRBD1 (5 bases). CDR3 length: 13 amino acids. Germline-derived CDR1 and CDR2 are SGHTA and FQGNSA. Trimming stripped 8 bases from V and 0 bases from J, with 11 bases between.